The clone carrying this TCR beta chain turned up a few times. These data belong to a study of T cells after yellow fever vaccination. Researchers made TCR cDNA using 5'RACE template switching, and this step added a universal primer site and UMIs. TCRdb analysed the 5' RACE reads with MiXCR anew, one entry per CDR3 protein. The sample gives about 300,000 distinct CDR3 sequences, approximately 7% of which show up once; 15% to 20% is in the top ten. The sample consisted of PBMCs, taken about 41 days after the first yellow fever vaccination. The sequence was obtained from a man younger than 35 who received the YFV17D yellow fever vaccine.

As DNA, the CDR3 is TGTGCCAGCACGCCGATCGGGCGGCGCAATCAGCCCCAGCATTTT. Protein: CASTPIGRRNQPQHF. J is TRBJ1-5 and V is TRBV6-1; D is ambiguous. Germline V gene data show CDR1 as MNHNS and CDR2 as SASEGT. V gave up 7 bases and J gave up 2 bases, with 15 bases separating them. The CDR3 is made up of 15 amino acids.